This paragraph reports one T cell receptor (beta chain). A universal primer site was added by template switching, and unique molecular identifiers were carried by the cDNA. From the 5' RACE reads, TCRdb called clonotypes with MiXCR, one entry per CDR3 protein. The sample lists 650,000 to 750,000 distinct CDR3 sequences; less than 25% were seen once. The data originate from a study of identical twins. The CDR3 sequence is 15 residues long. Germline assignment: CDR1 LGHDT and CDR2 YNNKEL (reference sequence). V lost 1 base and J 3 bases, leaving 12 bases between the germline ends. These data are also associated with another study on T cells expressing NK-cell markers. Turning to that study: Evidence did not settle whether expanded NKG2C+ T cell clones targeted HCMV.

The sequencing input was PBMCs. The sequence was obtained from a woman under 30 in good health. V is TRBV3-1 and J is TRBJ1-1; the D gene is possibly TRBD1 (6 bases). The CDR3 coding sequence is TGTGCCAGCAGCCAAGGGGGGGCTAGAGACACTGAAGCTTTCTTT. This translates into CASSQGGARDTEAFF.